Listed below are T cell receptor beta chains from one sample, sequenced in a study of cytomegalovirus exposure and HLA in healthy donors. Repertoires were generated with immunoSEQ multiplex PCR, while TCRdb's copy carries only in-frame clones and drops some. The sample has about 130,000 clones, around 82% seen once. Sequenced input: PBMCs. The receptor set was obtained from a man aged 50 to 59 in good health and CMV-seronegative. Both conserved end residues are part of each CDR3. The order of the fields is clone size, V gene, D gene, J gene, CDR3 DNA, CDR3 protein. D genes are given only for firm matches. Clone size is stated in some rows and not others, as once, few, many or a class when expanded.

>few|TRBV28|-|TRBJ2-2
TGTGCCAGCAGTTTGGTAGCAGGGGGACTGACCGGGGAGCTGTTTTTT
CASSLVAGGLTGELFF
>few|TRBV28|-|TRBJ1-4
TGTGCCAGCAGTTTCCCGGGTTCTAATGAAAAACTGTTTTTT
CASSFPGSNEKLFF
>few|TRBV2|TRBD2|TRBJ2-5
TGTGCCAGCAGTGAAGGAGGGAGGGAAGAGACCCAGTACTTC
CASSEGGREETQYF
>-|TRBV15|TRBD1|TRBJ2-2
TGTGCCACCAGCAGAGATCTCAGGGGGCAGGGATCGAACACCGGGGAGCTGTTTTTT
CATSRDLRGQGSNTGELFF
>-|TRBV5-1|-|TRBJ2-5
TGCGCCAGCGCGGACTACACCTCCAGGGAGCAGTACTTC
CASADYTSREQYF
>-|TRBV19|-|TRBJ2-3
TGTGCCAGTAGCTCCAGCTCCGGACAGAGCACAGATACGCAGTATTTT
CASSSSSGQSTDTQYF
>-|TRBV11-2|TRBD1|TRBJ2-5
TGTGCCAGCAGCTTAGATCCAGGGGGCCCCCCGGGAGAGACCCAGTACTTC
CASSLDPGGPPGETQYF
>-|TRBV7-9|-|TRBJ2-7
TGTGCCAGCAGCTTAGAAGGGGCTCGGTACGAGCAGTACTTC
CASSLEGARYEQYF
>-|TRBV7-2|TRBD1|TRBJ1-1
TGTGCCAGCCTACCGGGCGGGACAGGTTACCTCACTGAAGCTTTCTTT
CASLPGGTGYLTEAFF
>-|TRBV11-2|-|TRBJ2-3
TGTGCCAGCAGCCCGTTCCCCGATACGCAGTATTTT
CASSPFPDTQYF
>-|TRBV9|-|TRBJ1-1
TGTGCCAGCAGCGTAGGCACCGAGACTGAAGCTTTCTTT
CASSVGTETEAFF
>-|TRBV28|TRBD1|TRBJ2-6
TGTGCCAGCAGACCCGACAGGGACCCTCTATTCTCTGGGGCCAACGTCCTGACTTTC
CASRPDRDPLFSGANVLTF
>-|TRBV29-1|TRBD1|TRBJ1-1
TGCAGCGTGGGGTCCGGACAGGGGGGCACTGAAGCTTTCTTT
CSVGSGQGGTEAFF
>once|TRBV19|-|TRBJ2-7
TGTGCCAGTAGTATTAAGGGGGATTTCTACGAGCAGTACTTC
CASSIKGDFYEQYF
>-|TRBV5-5|TRBD2|TRBJ2-3
TGTGCCAGCAGCTTGGGTCTAGCGGGAGATACGCAGTATTTT
CASSLGLAGDTQYF
>-|TRBV6-5|-|TRBJ1-5
TGTGCCAGCAGAAACTCAGGGAACAATCAGCCCCAGCATTTT
CASRNSGNNQPQHF
>-|TRBV11-2|TRBD1|TRBJ2-4
TGTGCCAGCAGCTCAGGACAGGGGAACATTCAGTACTTC
CASSSGQGNIQYF
>-|TRBV11-2|TRBD1|TRBJ2-7
TGTGCCAGCAGCCCTGATCGGGACAGCTCCTACGAGCAGTACTTC
CASSPDRDSSYEQYF
>-|TRBV5-4|TRBD2|TRBJ2-2
TGTGCCAGCAGCGCCGGACTAGCGGGAAACACCGGGGAGCTGTTTTTT
CASSAGLAGNTGELFF
>-|TRBV28|-|TRBJ2-3
TGTGCCAGCATCCCTACAGGAGGGGACACAGATACGCAGTATTTT
CASIPTGGDTDTQYF
>few|TRBV6-5|-|TRBJ2-1
TGTGCCACGCGGGAATCCGGAACGAATGAGCAGTTCTTC
CATRESGTNEQFF
>-|TRBV5-1|-|TRBJ2-1
TGCGCCAGCAGCTTGACCAACGGGGGAGGAACGGGTGAGCAGTTCTTC
CASSLTNGGGTGEQFF
>-|TRBV9|TRBD1|TRBJ1-4
TGTGCCAGCAGCCCTGGGACAGCGCCAAATGAAAAACTGTTTTTT
CASSPGTAPNEKLFF
>-|TRBV5-4|TRBD2|TRBJ2-5
TGTGCCAGCAGCTCAGGACTAGCGGGGGCTAGCGAGACCCAGTACTTC
CASSSGLAGASETQYF
>-|TRBV10-3|TRBD2|TRBJ2-5
TGTGCCATTGGACATTGGGAGGGGACCCAGTACTTC
CAIGHWEGTQYF
>-|TRBV7-9|-|TRBJ1-3
TGTGCCAGCAGCATTACTGGAAACACCATATATTTT
CASSITGNTIYF
>-|TRBV4-1|-|TRBJ1-2
TGCGCCAGCAGCCAACTCTTTGACACCGCCTATGGCTACACCTTC
CASSQLFDTAYGYTF
>few|TRBV29-1|-|TRBJ1-3
TGCAGCGTGACTACACGAAACTCTGGAAACACCATATATTTT
CSVTTRNSGNTIYF
>-|TRBV29-1|TRBD1|TRBJ1-1
TGCAGCGTAAACCGTGGACAGGGGGGAACTGAAGCTTTCTTT
CSVNRGQGGTEAFF
>-|TRBV7-2|-|TRBJ2-5
TGTGCCAGCAGCCAAAACTTTCTCGGGACCCAGTACTTC
CASSQNFLGTQYF
>-|TRBV2|-|TRBJ2-5
TGTGCCAGCAGTGACCTCAGGGTAGCAAAGACCCAGTACTTC
CASSDLRVAKTQYF
>-|TRBV4-3|-|TRBJ1-4
TGCGCCAGCAGCCAAGACAGCCAGCGGAGTGAAAAACTGTTTTTT
CASSQDSQRSEKLFF
>-|TRBV2|TRBD1|TRBJ2-3
TGTGCCAGCAGCGCTGACAGGGCAGATACGCAGTATTTT
CASSADRADTQYF
>-|TRBV2|-|TRBJ2-2
TGTGCCAGCAGTGAACACCAGGGGGGTTCAACCGGGGAGCTGTTTTTT
CASSEHQGGSTGELFF
>-|TRBV25-1|TRBD1|TRBJ2-5
TGTGCCAGCAGTGGGACAGGGGGTAGAGAGACCCAGTACTTC
CASSGTGGRETQYF
>-|TRBV6-7|TRBD1|TRBJ1-5
TGTGCCAGCAGGACAGGGGGTCGTATTTATCAGCCCCAGCATTTT
CASRTGGRIYQPQHF
>-|TRBV28|TRBD2|TRBJ2-3
TGTGCCAGCGCCCCGAGGGGGGTTCGGCGGGAGGGCATAGATACGCAGTATTTT
CASAPRGVRREGIDTQYF
>-|TRBV28|-|TRBJ1-5
TGTGCCAGCAGTTTGTTCGGGGAAGTGTTTGACAATCAGCCCCAGCATTTT
CASSLFGEVFDNQPQHF
>-|TRBV19|-|TRBJ1-3
TGTGCCAGTAGTATAGGGGCTTCTGGAAACACCATATATTTT
CASSIGASGNTIYF
>once|TRBV9|TRBD2|TRBJ2-3
TGTGCCAGCAGCGTGGGACTAGCGGGAGACCTCGGAGATACGCAGTATTTT
CASSVGLAGDLGDTQYF
>-|TRBV10-2|-|TRBJ1-1
TGCGCCAGCAGTGAGTCCTCGGGGGGGGTGTGGACTGAAGCTTTCTTT
CASSESSGGVWTEAFF
>once|TRBV5-1|TRBD2|TRBJ2-7
TGCGCCAGCAGCTTGGGAATGCGGGAGGTCTACGAGCAGTACTTC
CASSLGMREVYEQYF
>-|TRBV5-1|-|TRBJ2-1
TGCGCCAGCAGAACGGCGGAGGAGCAGTTCTTC
CASRTAEEQFF
>-|TRBV9|-|TRBJ1-4
TGTGCCAGCAGCGTAGGGGCAGGGCGTCCAACTAATGAAAAACTGTTTTTT
CASSVGAGRPTNEKLFF